Detailed here is one T cell receptor beta chain. Germline V gene lookup returns CDR1 MDHEN and CDR2 SYDVKM. J lost 3 bases, V lost 3 bases, and 0 bases had no gene match. The CDR3 runs to 14 residues. The sample belongs to a study of blood T cell repertoires in COVID-19. Study overall: The United States, Italy and Spain provided the acute and convalescent COVID-19 samples.

Seattle's cohort entered during active infection and was followed longitudinally. The authors' processing: Reference gene primer amplification in the assay estimated nucleated cell counts. Sequencing was performed with immunoSEQ multiplex PCR; in TCRdb, only in-frame clones are kept and a portion is missing. V, J and clone size are taken as reported in that table, and D and trimming were inferred from the DNA itself. The data contain roughly 75,000 clones, about 82% of them singletons. Sample: peripheral blood. The genes are TRBV28 and TRBJ2-3; TRBD2 matches at 10 bases. The source is a man aged 50 to 60 with COVID-19, enrolled during active disease. CDR3 residues: CASSFSGGTDTQYF. The CDR3 DNA reads as TGTGCCAGCAGTTTTAGCGGGGGGACAGATACGCAGTATTTT.